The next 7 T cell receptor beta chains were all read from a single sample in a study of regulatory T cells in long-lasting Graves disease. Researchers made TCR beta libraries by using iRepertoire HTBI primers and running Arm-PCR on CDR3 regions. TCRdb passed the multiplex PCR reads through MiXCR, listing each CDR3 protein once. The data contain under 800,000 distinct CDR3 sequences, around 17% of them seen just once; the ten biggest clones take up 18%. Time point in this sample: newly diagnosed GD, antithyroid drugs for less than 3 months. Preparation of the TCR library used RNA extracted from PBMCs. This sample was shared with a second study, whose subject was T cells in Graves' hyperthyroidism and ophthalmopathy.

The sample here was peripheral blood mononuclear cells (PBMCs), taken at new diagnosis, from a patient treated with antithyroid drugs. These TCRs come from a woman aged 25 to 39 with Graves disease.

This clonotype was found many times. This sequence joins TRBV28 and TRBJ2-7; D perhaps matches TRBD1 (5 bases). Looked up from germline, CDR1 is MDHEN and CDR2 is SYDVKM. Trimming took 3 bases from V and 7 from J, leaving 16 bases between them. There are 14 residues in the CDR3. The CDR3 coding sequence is TGTGCCAGCAGTTTGGAAAGGCAGGGTCGGGAGCAGTACTTC. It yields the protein CASSLERQGREQYF. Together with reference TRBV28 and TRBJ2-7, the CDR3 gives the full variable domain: DVKVTQSSRYLVKRTGEKVFLECVQDMDHENMFWYRQDPGLGLRLIYFSYDVKMKEKGDIPEGYSVSREKKERFSLILESASTNQTSMYLCASSLERQGREQYFGPGTRLTVT.

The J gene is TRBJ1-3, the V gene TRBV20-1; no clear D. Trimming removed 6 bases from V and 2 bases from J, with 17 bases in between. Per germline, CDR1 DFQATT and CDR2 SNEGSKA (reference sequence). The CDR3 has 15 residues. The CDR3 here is CSAHRPQEPGNTIYF. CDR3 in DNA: TGCAGTGCCCACCGGCCCCAGGAGCCTGGAAACACCATATATTTT.

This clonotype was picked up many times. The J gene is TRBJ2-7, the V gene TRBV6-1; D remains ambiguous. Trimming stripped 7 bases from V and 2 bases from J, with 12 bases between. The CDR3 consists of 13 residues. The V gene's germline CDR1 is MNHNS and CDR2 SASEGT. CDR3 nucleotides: TGTGCCAGCACACCGACCCCGACCTACGAGCAGTACTTC. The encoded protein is CASTPTPTYEQYF.

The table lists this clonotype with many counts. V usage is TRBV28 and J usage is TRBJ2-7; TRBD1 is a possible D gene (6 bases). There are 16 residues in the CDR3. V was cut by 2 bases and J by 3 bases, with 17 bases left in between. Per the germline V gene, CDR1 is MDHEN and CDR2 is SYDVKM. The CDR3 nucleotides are TGTGCCAGCAGTTTAGCGGACAGCCGAGACTTCTACGAGCAGTACTTC. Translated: CASSLADSRDFYEQYF.

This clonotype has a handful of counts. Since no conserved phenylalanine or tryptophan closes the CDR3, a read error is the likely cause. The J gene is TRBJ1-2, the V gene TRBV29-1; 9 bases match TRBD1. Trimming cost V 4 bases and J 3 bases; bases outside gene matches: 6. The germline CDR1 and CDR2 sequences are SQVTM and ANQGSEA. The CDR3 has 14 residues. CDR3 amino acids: CSVGTQGADYGYTL. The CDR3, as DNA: TGCAGCGTTGGTACACAGGGGGCGGACTATGGCTACACCCTC.

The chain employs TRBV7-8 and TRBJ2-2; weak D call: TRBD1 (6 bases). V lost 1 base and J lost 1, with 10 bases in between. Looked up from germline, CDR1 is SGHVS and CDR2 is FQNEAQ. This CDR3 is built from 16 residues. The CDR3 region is CASSLEWTVNTGELFF. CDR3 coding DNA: TGTGCCAGCAGCTTAGAGTGGACAGTGAACACCGGGGAGCTGTTTTTT. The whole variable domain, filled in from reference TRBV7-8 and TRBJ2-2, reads GAGVSQSPRYKVAKRGQDVALRCDPISGHVSLFWYQQALGQGPEFLTYFQNEAQLDKSGLPSDRFFAERPEGSVSTLKIQRTQQEDSAVYLCASSLEWTVNTGELFFGEGSRLTVL.

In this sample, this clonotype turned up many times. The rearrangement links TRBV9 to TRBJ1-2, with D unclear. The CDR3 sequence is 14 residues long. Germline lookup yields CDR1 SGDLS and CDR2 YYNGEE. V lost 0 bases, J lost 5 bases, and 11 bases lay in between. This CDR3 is CASSVDSPSYGYTF. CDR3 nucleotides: TGTGCCAGCAGCGTAGATAGCCCCTCTTATGGCTACACCTTC. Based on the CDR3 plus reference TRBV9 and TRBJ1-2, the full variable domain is DSGVTQTPKHLITATGQRVTLRCSPRSGDLSVYWYQQSLDQGLQFLIQYYNGEERAKGNILERFSAQQFPDLHSELNLSSLELGDSALYFCASSVDSPSYGYTFGSGTRLTVV.